The clone carrying this T cell receptor (beta chain) has just a few counts. Its antigen is unidentified. The data were obtained in a study of blood T cells in healthy people across ages. Study-level findings and limits: Relative to aged donors, long-lived donors carried more naive CD4+ cells and displayed higher diversity. Naive T cell percentage by flow cytometry tracked strongly with beta diversity. The donors' CMV status was not determined, possibly confounding changes in expanded clonotypes. The diversity estimates, figures obtained from one million T cells, were considered underestimates.

Using a J-beta primer mix together with a sample-barcoded 5' primer, a second PCR was run for roughly 6 to 12 cycles. Using its own MiXCR run on the 5' RACE reads, TCRdb lists one record per CDR3 protein. Altogether 1.5 million to 2 million distinct CDR3 sequences are present, 30% to 35% being singletons, with the ten largest covering around 10%. Germline-derived CDR1 and CDR2 are LGHDT and YNNKEL (reference sequence). The CDR3 spans 14 residues. V dropped 0 bases and J dropped 1 base, with 4 bases sitting between them. V usage is TRBV3-1 and J usage is TRBJ1-5, with unresolved D. This receptor was identified in a woman in her 30s in good health. Material for sequencing was blood. CDR3 in amino acids: CASSQDRSNQPQHF. CDR3 in DNA: TGTGCCAGCAGCCAAGACAGGAGCAATCAGCCCCAGCATTTT.